The 7 T cell receptor beta chains listed next were all sequenced from one sample in a study of CD4 T cells in relation to SARS-CoV-2 and coronaviruses. No cognate antigen is known for these TCRs. Before the COVID-19 pandemic, during about 2010-2018, CD4+ T cells were taken from unexposed donors. After about 11 days of culture, CD4+ T cells were isolated. Measured with immunoSEQ multiplex PCR; TCRdb has only the in-frame clones, and not every one. Of roughly 26,000 clones in the sample, about 81% were seen once. The specimen sequenced was CD4+ T cells from PBMCs, cultured in vitro. Receptors were obtained from a human donor in good health.

The rearrangement links TRBV10-3 to TRBJ2-7, with D tentatively TRBD1 (6 bases). V lost 4 bases, J lost 5 bases, and 18 bases lay in between. This CDR3 has 15 amino acids. CDR1 is ENHRY and CDR2 is SYGVKD in the germline V gene. The CDR3 DNA reads as TGTGCCATCAGTGGGGGCAGGGGAGATGGGAACGAGCAGTACTTC. Translating gives CAISGGRGDGNEQYF.

The chain links TRBV6-5 to TRBJ2-1, with TRBD2 matching over 10 bases. Germline loops: CDR1 MNHEY, CDR2 SVGAGI. The CDR3 is 15 amino acids. Trimming at V came to 0 bases and at J to 7 bases, leaving 3 bases not matched to a gene. The CDR3 here is CASSYSMTSGNEQFF. The DNA of the CDR3 is TGTGCCAGCAGTTACTCTATGACTAGCGGGAATGAGCAGTTCTTC.

The V call is TRBV7-2, the J call TRBJ2-3; 13 bases are shared with TRBD2. The junction had 8 bases not matched to a gene; V was cut back by 6 bases and J by 5 bases. The CDR3 loop spans 16 amino acids. In germline, CDR1 is SGHTA, CDR2 FQGNSA. The CDR3 protein is CASRGGLAGVGDTQYF. DNA of the CDR3: TGTGCCAGCAGGGGAGGACTAGCGGGAGTAGGAGATACGCAGTATTTT.

This clone was observed once. This chain uses TRBV21-1 with TRBJ2-6. TRBV21-1 is labeled a pseudogene. The CDR3 runs to 15 residues. CDR3 nucleotide sequence: TGTGCCAGCCGGTTTCCCAGCTCTGGGGCCAACGTCCTGACTTTC. This codes for CASRFPSSGANVLTF.

This clone was picked up one time. The chain employs TRBV23-1 and TRBJ1-1, with D unresolved. TRBV23-1 is flagged as an ORF with uncertain function. The CDR3 loop spans 15 amino acids. With 3 bases removed from V and 0 bases from J, the gap between germline ends came to 11 bases. CDR3 sequence: CASSQYRGLNTEAFF. The CDR3, as DNA: TGCGCCAGCAGTCAGTACAGAGGGCTGAACACTGAAGCTTTCTTT.

The V and J genes are TRBV2 and TRBJ2-1, with D possibly called TRBD1 or TRBD2 (5 bases each). V lost 3 bases, J lost 9 bases, and 21 bases lay in between. Per the germline V gene, CDR1 is SNHLY and CDR2 is FYNNEI. The CDR3 has 16 residues. The CDR3 is CASSDLSWGTTGEQFF. In DNA form, the CDR3 reads TGTGCCAGCAGTGACCTTAGCTGGGGGACGACGGGTGAGCAGTTCTTC.

The genes are TRBV10-3 and TRBJ2-5; D not certain. The CDR3 is 11 amino acids. The ends were cut back, 2 bases at V and 5 bases at J, with 3 bases in the middle. Germline CDR1 is ENHRY and CDR2 is SYGVKD. The CDR3 DNA follows: TGTGCCATCAGTGAGGGGGAGACCCAGTACTTC. Amino acids: CAISEGETQYF.